This note documents a single TCR beta chain sequence. Its antigen is still unknown. These data come from a study of T cell responses to AZD1222 COVID-19 vaccine. Study-wide findings and caveats: Breadth and depth of Spike-specific TCRs rose after two AZD1222 doses.

The protocol was immunoSEQ multiplex PCR, while the TCRdb copy is restricted to in-frame clones and leaves out a portion. The sample has under 150,000 clones, around 90% seen once. The germline V gene has CDR1 ENHRY and CDR2 SYGVKD. V lost 6 bases and J lost 4; bases outside the gene matches: 12. The CDR3 contains 15 residues. Sequenced material: peripheral blood, taken on day 0 of AZD1222 vaccination. The genes are TRBV10-3 and TRBJ2-7; 7 positions match TRBD2. This clonotype originated in an adult in good health. The CDR3 reads CAIRSLVTGGYEQYF. For the CDR3, the DNA is TGTGCCATCAGATCCCTAGTGACGGGGGGTTACGAGCAGTACTTC.